This T cell receptor beta chain was profiled in a study of blood T cell repertoires in COVID-19. Background on the study: The study drew acute and convalescent COVID-19 samples from the United States, Italy and Spain.

Study processing details: Using reference gene primer amplification, nucleated cell counts were estimated. The data were produced by immunoSEQ multiplex PCR, yet TCRdb's version contains in-frame clones alone and is incomplete. That table is the source of V, J and clone size, and D and trimming were worked out from the DNA. The sample records some 71,000 clones, about 90% being singletons. The germline gives CDR1 LNHNV, CDR2 YYDKDF (reference sequence). The CDR3 contains 15 residues. Deletions cut 0 bases from V and 5 bases from J, with 13 bases between. This TCR was recovered from a man aged 50 to 59 with acute or convalescent COVID-19. The sample consisted of peripheral blood. The chain carries TRBV15 and TRBJ2-5, with D possibly being TRBD1 (5 bases). CDR3 amino acids: CATSRDKVGQETQYF. For the CDR3, the DNA is TGTGCCACCAGCAGAGATAAGGTGGGGCAGGAGACCCAGTACTTC. The full variable domain, in which reference TRBV15 and TRBJ2-5 provide the parts outside the CDR3, is DAMVIQNPRYQVTQFGKPVTLSCSQTLNHNVMYWYQQKSSQAPKLLFHYYDKDFNNEADTPDNFQSRRPNTSFCFLDIRSPGLGDTAMYLCATSRDKVGQETQYFGPGTRLLVL.